The 24 T cell receptor beta chains below were found in one sample sequenced in a study of tumor-infiltrating lymphocytes in localized non-small cell lung cancer. Profiled with immunoSEQ multiplex PCR; TCRdb holds only in-frame clones, not every one. The table shows more than 10,000 clones, with roughly 84% occurring only once. Sequencing was performed on lung tumor tissue. Receptors were obtained from a human donor with non-small cell lung cancer.

V is TRBV5-1 and J is TRBJ1-4; maybe TRBD1 (6 bases). V lost 4 bases and J lost 0, with 13 bases in between. Germline V lookup: CDR1 SGHRS, CDR2 YFSETQ. This CDR3 comprises 16 residues. CDR3 protein: CASSPGQLATNEKLFF. CDR3 nucleotide sequence: TGCGCCAGCAGCCCCGGACAGTTAGCAACTAATGAAAAACTGTTTTTT.

The chain uses TRBV12-5 and TRBJ2-1; 13 bases are a match to TRBD2. V shed 1 base, J shed 7 bases, and the junction held 7 bases outside the gene matches. The CDR3 runs 17 residues. CDR1 and CDR2 (germline): LGHNT, FRNRAP. This CDR3 is CASGLDQLAGGRNEQFF. CDR3 nucleotide sequence: TGTGCTAGTGGTTTGGACCAACTAGCGGGAGGGAGGAATGAGCAGTTCTTC. Supplemented by reference TRBV12-5 and TRBJ2-1, the full variable domain reads DARVTQTPRHKVTEMGQEVTMRCQPILGHNTVFWYRQTMMQGLELLAYFRNRAPLDDSGMPKDRFSAEMPDATLATLKIQPSEPRDSAVYFCASGLDQLAGGRNEQFFGPGTRLTVL.

This sequence joins TRBV7-3 and TRBJ1-2; TRBD1 matches at 9 bases. CDR3 length equals 14 residues. Germline trimming cut 1 base from V and 6 bases from J; bases unmatched to any gene: 3. Germline V gene sequence: CDR1 SGHTA, CDR2 FQGTGA. The CDR3 bases are TGTGCCAGCAGCTTAAACAGGGGGCGGGATGGCTACACCTTC. It is translated as CASSLNRGRDGYTF.

This sequence joins TRBV2 and TRBJ1-1, with 7 bases that match TRBD1. The CDR3 is 17 amino acids. J gave up 0 bases and V 4 bases, and 11 bases lay outside the gene matches. Per the germline V gene, CDR1 is SNHLY and CDR2 is FYNNEI. The CDR3 is CASSGRQGRTVNTEAFF. The CDR3 DNA follows: TGTGCCAGCAGTGGCAGACAGGGCCGCACGGTGAACACTGAAGCTTTCTTT. The variable domain in full, completed from reference TRBV2 and TRBJ1-1, reads EPEVTQTPSHQVTQMGQEVILRCVPISNHLYFYWYRQILGQKVEFLVSFYNNEISEKSEIFDDQFSVERPDGSNFTLKIRSTKLEDSAMYFCASSGRQGRTVNTEAFFGQGTRLTVV.

This clone was observed a few times. This chain connects TRBV6-5 to TRBJ2-6; D ambiguous. This CDR3 is 14 amino acids long. Germline V CDR1 and CDR2: MNHEY, SVGAGI. Trimming cost V 4 bases and J 5 bases, with 9 bases left between them. Here the CDR3 DNA reads TGTGCCAGCAGTTGGGCCTCCCGGGCCAACGTCCTGACTTTC. Its translation: CASSWASRANVLTF.

This clone was counted a few times. This sequence joins TRBV30 and TRBJ1-2; the D is unclear. Per the germline V gene, CDR1 is GTSNPN and CDR2 is SVGIG (reference sequence). The CDR3 length is 13 residues. V was cut by 1 base and J by 2 bases, with 8 bases left in between. The CDR3 sequence: CAWSASQNYGYTF. Written as DNA, the CDR3 is TGTGCCTGGAGTGCCAGCCAAAACTATGGCTACACCTTC.

The chain recombines TRBV27 with TRBJ2-1; possibly TRBD1 or TRBD2 for D (5 bases each). CDR1 and CDR2 (germline): MNHEY, SMNVEV (reference sequence). Trimming took 5 bases from V and 10 from J, leaving 9 bases between them. This CDR3 has 11 residues. The CDR3 loop reads CASSVWGEQFF. DNA for the CDR3: TGTGCCAGCAGTGTATGGGGGGAGCAGTTCTTC.

V gene TRBV27 combines with J gene TRBJ2-3; perhaps TRBD1 as D (6 bases). V lost 3 bases and J 6 bases, leaving 10 bases between the germline ends. The CDR3 loop spans 13 amino acids. Per germline, CDR1 MNHEY and CDR2 SMNVEV (reference sequence). CDR3 amino acids: CASSFPTGDTQYF. The CDR3 DNA follows: TGTGCCAGCAGTTTCCCAACAGGGGATACGCAGTATTTT.

The rearrangement uses TRBV7-9 and TRBJ2-5, with D possibly being TRBD2 (5 bases). V was shortened by 4 bases and J by 5 bases, with 17 bases between the two germline ends. CDR1 and CDR2 (germline): SEHNR, FQNEAQ (reference sequence). The length of the CDR3 is 15 residues. CDR3 in DNA: TGTGCCAGCAGCTCAGCATGGCTAGCTGGGGAGACCCAGTACTTC. Its protein product is CASSSAWLAGETQYF.

This chain uses TRBV25-1 with TRBJ1-2; tentatively, D is TRBD1 (5 bases). CDR1 is MGHDK and CDR2 is SYGVNS in the germline V gene. CDR3 length: 15 amino acids. V lost 2 bases to trimming and J lost 0 bases, with 10 bases between them. CDR3 sequence: CASSESKGSNYGYTF. CDR3 nucleotide sequence: TGTGCCAGCAGTGAAAGTAAGGGGTCTAACTATGGCTACACCTTC.

This rearrangement joins TRBV5-1 to TRBJ2-2; 9 bases are shared with TRBD2. Per the germline V gene, CDR1 is SGHRS and CDR2 is YFSETQ. The CDR3 is made up of 15 amino acids. After removal of 4 bases from V and 4 bases from J, the junction contained 5 bases not matched to a gene. Written as DNA, the CDR3 is TGCGCCAGCAGCCCGGGACTAGCAGGCACCGGGGAGCTGTTTTTT. Translated, it gives CASSPGLAGTGELFF.

The chain uses TRBV6-1 and TRBJ1-3; no definite D call. Deletions cut 4 bases from V and 0 bases from J, with 13 bases between. Germline CDR1 reads MNHNS; CDR2 reads SASEGT. This CDR3 spans 16 amino acids. The CDR3 is CASSAGSIFSGNTIYF. The CDR3 DNA sequence: TGTGCCAGCAGTGCTGGCAGCATATTCTCTGGAAACACCATATATTTT.

The chain combines TRBV9 with TRBJ2-2; D perhaps matches TRBD2 (5 bases). The CDR3 is made up of 17 amino acids. Trimming pared 5 bases from V and 3 bases from J, leaving 20 bases between. From germline, CDR1 is SGDLS and CDR2 YYNGEE. CDR3 DNA sequence: TGTGCCAGCAGTCCTACCGCCGGGATTGGGTACACCGGGGAGCTGTTTTTT. Translating gives CASSPTAGIGYTGELFF.

J is TRBJ2-4 and V is TRBV5-6; the D gene is possibly TRBD1 (5 bases). From germline, CDR1 is SGHDT and CDR2 YYEEEE. CDR3 size: 14 residues. V dropped 3 bases and J dropped 3 bases, with 10 bases sitting between them. CDR3: CASSSQVLKNIQYF. CDR3 in DNA: TGTGCCAGCAGCTCACAGGTTCTCAAAAACATTCAGTACTTC.

V and J are TRBV11-3 and TRBJ2-2; no definite D call. The CDR3 totals 16 residues. Germline V lookup: CDR1 SGHNT, CDR2 YENEEA. The germline V and J ends were trimmed by 2 bases and 5 bases, with 15 bases remaining between them. CDR3 nucleotides: TGTGCCAGCAGCTTACTCGGACCCCTTGGGACCGGGGAGCTGTTTTTT. Translated: CASSLLGPLGTGELFF.

The J gene is TRBJ2-5, the V gene TRBV19, with D perhaps given as TRBD1 or TRBD2 (5 bases each). Germline V gives CDR1 LNHDA, CDR2 SQIVND (reference sequence). Trimming took off 3 bases at V and 7 bases at J, with 12 bases between the two ends. The CDR3 extends over 13 amino acids. CDR3 sequence (DNA): TGTGCCAGTAGTATGAAGCAGGGAGCGACCCAGTACTTC. Translation gives CASSMKQGATQYF.

This clone appeared a few times. This chain connects TRBV30 to TRBJ1-1, with a weak D call TRBD1 (5 bases). V was trimmed by 4 bases and J by 7 bases, leaving 10 bases between them. CDR3 length: 11 amino acids. CDR1 GTSNPN and CDR2 SVGIG come from the germline V gene (reference sequence). CDR3 sequence: CAWMWGDEAFF. CDR3 DNA sequence: TGTGCCTGGATGTGGGGGGATGAAGCTTTCTTT.

The chain joins TRBV7-2 to TRBJ2-7; TRBD2 matches at 7 bases. Per germline, CDR1 SGHTA and CDR2 FQGNSA. J gave up 2 bases and V 3 bases, and 16 bases lay outside the gene matches. This CDR3 contains 18 residues. The CDR3 DNA follows: TGTGCCAGCAGCTTCCTCCGCGGGGGTAGCGGGTTTACCTACGAGCAGTACTTC. It codes for CASSFLRGGSGFTYEQYF.

CDR3 sequence: CASSSPGQGSYNEQFF. The CDR3 DNA follows: TGTGCCAGCAGCAGCCCGGGACAGGGGTCCTACAATGAGCAGTTCTTC. V and J are TRBV7-9 and TRBJ2-1; 10 bases agree with TRBD1. The CDR3 runs 16 residues. With 5 bases clipped from V and 1 base from J, the junction kept 5 bases outside the gene matches. Germline assignment: CDR1 SEHNR and CDR2 FQNEAQ (reference sequence).

The rearrangement joins TRBV30 to TRBJ1-1; perhaps TRBD1 as D (6 bases). Germline CDR1 GTSNPN, CDR2 SVGIG (reference sequence). V lost 4 bases, J lost 3 bases, and 12 bases lay in between. CDR3 length equals 13 residues. The CDR3 loop is CAWKKNRDTEAFF. The CDR3, as DNA: TGTGCCTGGAAGAAAAACAGGGACACTGAAGCTTTCTTT.

This sequence joins TRBV5-1 and TRBJ2-7, with TRBD1 matching 7 bases. CDR3 length: 15 residues. CDR1 and CDR2 (germline): SGHRS, YFSETQ. J lost 4 bases, V lost 4 bases, and 11 bases had no gene match. CDR3 coding DNA: TGCGCCAGCAGCGTCTCGCCGGGACAGAATTACGAGCAGTACTTC. This gives the protein CASSVSPGQNYEQYF. The whole variable domain, filled in from reference TRBV5-1 and TRBJ2-7, reads KAGVTQTPRYLIKTRGQQVTLSCSPISGHRSVSWYQQTPGQGLQFLFEYFSETQRNKGNFPGRFSGRQFSNSRSEMNVSTLELGDSALYLCASSVSPGQNYEQYFGPGTRLTVT.

The J gene is TRBJ2-1, the V gene TRBV7-8; the match to TRBD2 covers 16 bases. Looked up from germline, CDR1 is SGHVS and CDR2 is FQNEAQ. The V gene end was trimmed by 3 bases and the J gene end by 12 bases; junction bases not matched to a gene: 8. This CDR3 contains 16 residues. The CDR3 DNA sequence: TGTGCCAGCAGCTTCCCACCGGGACTAGCGGGGGGGCGGCAGTTCTTC. Protein sequence: CASSFPPGLAGGRQFF.

CDR3 loop: CASQKDPFSGTGDVEQYF. CDR3 sequence (DNA): TGTGCCAGCCAAAAGGACCCATTCTCCGGGACAGGGGATGTCGAGCAGTACTTC. The rearrangement links TRBV7-6 to TRBJ2-7; 10 bases line up with TRBD1. The CDR3 extends over 18 amino acids. The junction had 22 bases not matched to a gene; V was cut back by 8 bases and J by 6 bases. Looked up from germline, CDR1 is SGHVS and CDR2 is FNYEAQ.

This chain connects TRBV7-3 to TRBJ2-5, with TRBD1 matching over 11 bases. CDR1 SGHTA and CDR2 FQGTGA come from the germline V gene. This CDR3 is built from 16 residues. V lost 5 bases, J lost 4 bases, and 9 bases stayed unmatched. The CDR3 coding sequence is TGTGCCAGCAGCCCTACCTGGACAGGGGGCACAGAGACCCAGTACTTC. Amino acid sequence: CASSPTWTGGTETQYF.